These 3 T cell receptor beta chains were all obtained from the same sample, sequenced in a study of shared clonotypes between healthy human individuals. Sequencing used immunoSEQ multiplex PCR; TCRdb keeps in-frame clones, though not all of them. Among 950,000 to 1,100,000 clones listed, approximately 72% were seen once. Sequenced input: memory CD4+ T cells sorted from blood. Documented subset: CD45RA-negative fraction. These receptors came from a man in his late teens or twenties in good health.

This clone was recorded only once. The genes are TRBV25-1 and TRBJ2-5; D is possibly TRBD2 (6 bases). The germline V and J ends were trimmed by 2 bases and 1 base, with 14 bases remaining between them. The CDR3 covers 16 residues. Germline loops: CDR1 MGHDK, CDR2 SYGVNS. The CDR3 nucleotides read TGTGCCAGCAGTGAAGGGCGCACGGGACTCCAAGAGACCCAGTACTTC. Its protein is CASSEGRTGLQETQYF.

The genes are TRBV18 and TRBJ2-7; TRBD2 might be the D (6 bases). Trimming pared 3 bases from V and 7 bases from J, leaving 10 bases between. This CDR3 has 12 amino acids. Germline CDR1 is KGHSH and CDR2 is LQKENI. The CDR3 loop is CASSPEGREQYF. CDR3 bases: TGTGCCAGCTCACCGGAGGGCCGGGAGCAGTACTTC.

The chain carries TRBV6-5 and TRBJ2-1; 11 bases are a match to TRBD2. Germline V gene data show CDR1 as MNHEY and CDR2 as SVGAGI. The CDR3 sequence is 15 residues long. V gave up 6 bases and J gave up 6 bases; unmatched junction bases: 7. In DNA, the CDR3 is TGTGCCAGCAGGATTAGCGGGAGGGGGGTCAATGAGCAGTTCTTC. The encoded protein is CASRISGRGVNEQFF.